The 6 T cell receptor beta chains reported below all come from one sample, sequenced in a study of control samples from healthy donors and cancer patients. Libraries were prepared by immunoSEQ multiplex PCR; TCRdb keeps only in-frame clonotypes and omits some of them. The sample lists 100,000 or so clones; approximately 91% were seen once. The sequenced sample was blood. These receptor sequences come from a woman in her thirties in good health.

The chain carries TRBV10-3 and TRBJ2-3, with TRBD2 matching over 8 bases. This CDR3 is built from 14 residues. J lost 0 bases, V lost 6 bases, and 2 bases had no gene match. Germline loops: CDR1 ENHRY, CDR2 SYGVKD. The CDR3 here is CAIRIAGSTDTQYF. For the CDR3, the DNA is TGTGCCATCAGGATAGCGGGGAGCACAGATACGCAGTATTTT.

This chain uses TRBV6-5 with TRBJ1-1; no reliable D call. This CDR3 spans 13 amino acids. V was cut by 7 bases and J by 1 base, with 10 bases left in between. The germline V gene has CDR1 MNHEY and CDR2 SVGAGI. DNA for the CDR3: TGTGCCAGCAACGCCAGAAGGAACACTGAAGCTTTCTTT. Translation: CASNARRNTEAFF.

The chain combines TRBV19 with TRBJ2-5, with D maybe TRBD1 (6 bases). The germline V gene has CDR1 LNHDA and CDR2 SQIVND (reference sequence). With 10 bases removed from V and 3 bases from J, the gap between germline ends came to 18 bases. The CDR3 runs to 14 residues. CDR3 in amino acids: CATASGHGKETQYF. DNA of the CDR3: TGTGCCACAGCCTCGGGACACGGGAAAGAGACCCAGTACTTC.

The chain is built from TRBV10-3 and TRBJ1-6; D remains unclear. V was clipped by 6 bases and J by 8 bases, with 14 bases between them. Germline V lookup: CDR1 ENHRY, CDR2 SYGVKD. This CDR3 has 14 residues. CDR3 amino acids: CAISPGQPDSPLHF. The CDR3 DNA reads as TGTGCCATCAGCCCCGGTCAACCAGATTCACCCCTCCACTTT.

The CDR3 spells CSVVRGSSGNTIYF. CDR3 sequence (DNA): TGCAGCGTTGTAAGGGGAAGCTCTGGAAACACCATATATTTT. The chain couples TRBV29-1 to TRBJ1-3, with a tentative D call TRBD1 (5 bases). The V gene's germline CDR1 is SQVTM and CDR2 ANQGSEA. The V end was cut by 4 bases, the J end by 0 bases, with 10 bases between. The CDR3 runs to 14 residues.

The genes are TRBV12-3 or TRBV12-4 and TRBJ2-3; the D is unclear. The germline V and J ends were trimmed by 6 bases and 6 bases, with 7 bases remaining between them. The length of the CDR3 is 11 residues. CDR3 protein: CASSPTDTQYF. The CDR3, as DNA: TGTGCCAGCAGCCCAACGGATACGCAGTATTTT.